This paragraph reports one T cell receptor beta chain. This clonotype was seen many times. This clone's antigen is unknown. Base quality data are lacking; no much larger clone is found one base away. The CDR3 spans 15 residues, from the cysteine through the phenylalanine. This entry keeps only the CDR3 DNA: 45 bases, framed from base 1. As encoded in the germline V gene, CDR1 is LGHNT while CDR2 is FRNRAP. The germline V end is reduced by 6 bases and the J end by 3 bases; junction bases left unmatched: 8. For repertoire sequencing, TCR beta CDR3 regions were amplified from RNA transcripts. HTBI primers and the Qiagen OneStep RT-PCR kit were used in a first-round RT-PCR, which was followed by a second-round multiplex PCR, size selection and purification. Libraries were sequenced paired-end with 100 bp reads on an Illumina HiSeq2000. From the authors' description of their analysis: SOAPnuke was used to process the reads, throwing out any read that had adapters, had uncalled bases, had a mean Phred below 15, or lacked an exact constant-primer or identifier match. High-quality paired reads were merged with COPE v1.2.5. Each unique nucleotide sequence was treated as a clonotype, and MiTCR v1.1 was used to align the clonotypes to the IMGT TRB V, D and J references. The analysis was limited to V-J combinations with a frequency above 0.0001, which together covered roughly 99% of the repertoires. For each V-J combination, a TCR clonal expansion and chaos score was defined as the ratio of F50 clonal expansion to chaos observed in the TCRdist matrix. Welch's t-statistics and random forest were used to reduce the features to about a dozen V-J combinations, which were then used as input to a naive Bayes classifier. The Morisita-Horn index was used to measure how similar the thyroid and blood repertoires were. In-frame beta chains were kept once TCRdb had trimmed the public reads at Q25 with fastp and called clones with MiXCR. One record per CDR3 amino acid sequence lists the most common genes and DNA. The V and J calls and clone size come from TCRdb's table, not from the authors' own analysis. The sample table records about 390,000 distinct CDR3 sequences; approximately 15% of these occur just once. The top ten clones comprise roughly 7% of the sample.

Stable hyperthyroidism was defined as no progression to ophthalmopathy within 18 months of follow-up. The hyperthyroidism patients were 18 to 65 years old and newly diagnosed, with a disease duration of less than 2 months. Patients with other autoimmune diseases, uncontrolled infections, pregnancy or lactation were excluded. Clinical symptoms, serum thyroxine, TRAb, thyroid ultrasound and orbital computed tomography formed the basis of the diagnosis. Using Ficoll-Paque density gradient centrifugation, PBMCs were isolated from about 10 ml of fresh peripheral blood. Trizol reagent was used to extract the total RNA, and its quality was then checked on an Agilent 2100 Bioanalyzer. This specimen comes from a study of Graves' ophthalmopathy and Graves' hyperthyroidism (dated 2018 in TCRdb). Concerning the study at large: Peripheral blood was collected at initial diagnosis, prior to any treatment. The study used signatures of the TCR beta repertoire to tell Graves' ophthalmopathy apart from Graves' hyperthyroidism and to predict which patients would progress to ophthalmopathy. In total, 135 blood samples were TCR-sequenced: roughly 45 ophthalmopathy, some 80 hyperthyroidism and about 17 hyperthyroidism-to-ophthalmopathy patients. A discovery set of 95 to 100 patients (43 ophthalmopathy, approximately 58 stable hyperthyroidism) was enrolled to explore V-J signatures distinguishing ophthalmopathy from hyperthyroidism. An independent validation cohort comprised some 19 hyperthyroidism patients and 17 patients who later progressed from hyperthyroidism to ophthalmopathy. T-cell repertoires of thyroid tissue and blood were compared in a handful of hyperthyroidism patients. Once sampling was done, hyperthyroidism patients were given methimazole at a starting dose of 30 mg daily, while ophthalmopathy patients were given high-dose intravenous methylprednisolone. The 100 discovery patients were randomly divided into training and test sets at a 7:3 ratio.

Summary of the overall study and its limitations: Most expanded thyroid clonotypes with frequency above 0.001 were also detected in blood, suggesting blood repertoires may reflect the thyroid immune response. In validation, the model predicted ophthalmopathy progression with less than 71% sensitivity and roughly 72% specificity; about a dozen predicted patients were CT-confirmed with GO in a median of about 6.2 months. Sample size was not statistically predetermined, and group allocation was not concealed from the investigators. In cross-validation, the 13-signature model distinguished ophthalmopathy from stable hyperthyroidism with approximately 90% sensitivity and approximately 81% specificity, while in the test set the corresponding values were roughly 80% and 75%.

This TCR derives from a woman aged 18-29 years with stable Graves' hyperthyroidism. Donor details come from another sample of the same person, matched by shared clones. The V gene is TRBV12-5 and the J gene is TRBJ2-7; 10 central bases correspond to TRBD1. Specimen: peripheral blood. The CDR3 here reads CASGPIGQGVYEQYF. The sequence in DNA is TGTGCTAGTGGCCCTATAGGACAGGGGGTCTACGAGCAGTACTTC. Supplemented by the reference TRBV12-5 and TRBJ2-7 proteins around the CDR3, the complete variable domain is DARVTQTPRHKVTEMGQEVTMRCQPILGHNTVFWYRQTMMQGLELLAYFRNRAPLDDSGMPKDRFSAEMPDATLATLKIQPSEPRDSAVYFCASGPIGQGVYEQYFGPGTRLTVT.